This TCR beta chain originates from a study of shared clonotypes between healthy human individuals. Overall study: CD4 naive and CD4 memory each took three plates per donor, while CD8 naive took two and CD8 memory one.

Study-wide results and limits: Memory subsets generally showed smaller estimated richness than naive subsets did. Against clonotypes common to all four donors, non-shared ones had lower generation probabilities.

CDR3 length equals 16 residues. Germline CDR1 SGHAT, CDR2 FQNNGV. V lost 0 bases to trimming and J lost 5 bases, with 14 bases between them. To note about this clone: The antigen is unknown.

Produced via immunoSEQ multiplex PCR; TCRdb's table is partial and in-frame only. This table has 500,000 to 700,000 clones, about 95% appearing once. Terminally differentiated effector memory CD45RA+ cells were excluded by CCR7 positive selection of CD45RO-negative cells. Sequenced: naive CD8+ T cells sorted from blood. This chain links TRBV11-2 with TRBJ2-4; D not certain. The sequence derives from a woman aged 25 to 45 in good health. Here the CDR3 DNA reads TGTGCCAGCAGCTTAGATGGAGAAGGAGCTGAAAACATTCAGTACTTC. Protein product: CASSLDGEGAENIQYF.